This record concerns one T cell receptor beta chain sequence. Libraries were prepared by immunoSEQ multiplex PCR; TCRdb keeps only in-frame clonotypes and omits some of them. The table lists roughly 61,000 clones, approximately 91% of them singletons. This specimen belongs to a study of OX40 agonist ivuxolimab in advanced cancers. Study summary: Partial response was recorded in three patients: one hepatocellular carcinoma and two cutaneous melanoma cases.

This TCR was sampled from an adult with an advanced solid tumor such as melanoma, head and neck, liver or kidney cancer. The sequences come from CD4+ or CD8+ T cells sorted from blood, collected in a trial of the OX40 agonist ivuxolimab.

The CDR3: CASSLQQGSIDYEQYF. CDR3 in DNA: TGTGCCAGCAGCTTGCAACAGGGGAGTATCGACTACGAGCAGTACTTC. This rearrangement joins TRBV21-1 to TRBJ2-7; TRBD1, the table's D call, was not compared with the DNA. TRBV21-1 is a pseudogene segment. This CDR3 region has 16 residues.